This TCR beta chain was identified during a study of regulatory T cells in long-lasting Graves disease. For TCR beta, libraries came from iRepertoire HTBI primers and Arm-PCR of CDR3 regions. TCRdb reprocessed the multiplex PCR reads with MiXCR, giving one entry per CDR3 protein. The data hold some 450,000 distinct CDR3 sequences, with 20% to 30% observed a single time. The CDR3 consists of 15 residues. Germline V gene data show CDR1 as SGHRS and CDR2 as YFSETQ. The ends were cut back, 0 bases at V and 8 bases at J, with 15 bases in the middle. The time point was: persistent/refractory GD, antithyroid drugs over 5 years with positive TRAb. The TCR library was prepared using RNA isolated from PBMCs.

The sample here was peripheral blood mononuclear cells (PBMCs), taken when the disease was refractory, from a patient treated with antithyroid drugs. The chain links TRBV5-1 to TRBJ1-5; D possibly corresponds to TRBD1 (6 bases). The clonotype comes from a female donor with Graves disease. The chain's CDR3 is CASSLGQGPPEPQHF. The CDR3 coding sequence is TGCGCCAGCAGCTTGGGTCAGGGGCCCCCCGAGCCCCAGCATTTT. Looking up the rest from reference TRBV5-1 and TRBJ1-5 gives the full variable domain: KAGVTQTPRYLIKTRGQQVTLSCSPISGHRSVSWYQQTPGQGLQFLFEYFSETQRNKGNFPGRFSGRQFSNSRSEMNVSTLELGDSALYLCASSLGQGPPEPQHFGDGTRLSIL.